Included here is one T cell receptor beta chain sequence, with context. The table lists this clonotype with many counts. Its antigen is currently not known. There are no base qualities to consult, and no much larger clone falls within one base. The reads were generated on an Illumina HiSeq 2500. TCR beta libraries were prepared by quantitative 5'-RACE with molecular barcodes. The study's own analysis went as follows. To identify disease-linked TCR variants, a new computational method was used, one built on a probabilistic model of VDJ rearrangement. In-frame beta chains were kept once TCRdb had trimmed the public reads at Q25 with fastp and called clones with MiXCR. All rows with the same CDR3 protein become a single entry with the most common DNA and genes. The V and J calls follow TCRdb's processing rather than the paper's. The table for this sample lists around 94,000 distinct CDR3 sequences; 9% of them were counted only once. Clones ranked in the top ten supply 25% to 35% of the sample.

The source of the sample is a study of CD8 T cells in ankylosing spondylitis (dated by TCRdb to about 2017). As for the study more broadly: The study set out to find disease-linked TCR variants by profiling T cell receptor beta repertoires in ankylosing spondylitis patients and healthy donors. The full study cohort comprised 25 ankylosing spondylitis patients and about a hundred healthy donors. Samples of peripheral blood were taken, and for ankylosing spondylitis patients, synovial fluid was collected as well. General study outcomes and caveats: Significant enrichment of the disease-linked clones was reported in matched synovial fluid samples from ankylosing spondylitis patients. Some of the motif variants had been reported before in the synovial fluid and blood of reactive arthritis patients, a finding that suggests common disease-initiation mechanisms. In peripheral blood, the disease-linked clones were found at relatively low frequencies and had a CD8+ phenotype. Blood from ankylosing spondylitis patients appeared to be characterized by a TCR beta motif made up of under 10 highly homologous amino acid variants.

The CDR3, from cysteine to phenylalanine, totals 16 residues. Only the CDR3 DNA stays, 48 bases, in frame from base 1. For CDR1 and CDR2, the germline V gene lists LGHNT and FRNRAP. Trimmed from V: 7 bases; trimmed from J: 1 base; junction bases lacking a gene match: 6. The chain is made from TRBV12-5 and TRBJ2-2; 10 bases in the middle match TRBD2. The TCR comes from a male donor with ankylosing spondylitis. The material sequenced was blood, either unsorted or a sorted T cell fraction (not recorded which). The bases are TGTGCTAGTGCCTATGGACTAGCGGAGAACACCGGGGAGCTGTTTTTT. It specifies CASAYGLAENTGELFF.